This note documents a single T cell receptor (beta chain) sequence. The data were taken from a study of regulatory T cells in long-lasting Graves disease. Time point noted: persistent/refractory GD, antithyroid drugs over 5 years with positive TRAb. Extracted PBMC RNA gave rise to the TCR library. As collected, the peripheral blood samples measured 7.5 to 9 milliliters each and went into EDTA tubes. Construction of the TCR beta libraries employed iRepertoire HTBI primers in conjunction with Arm-PCR of CDR3 regions. As originally analysed: The identification of approximately 62 TRBV and roughly 14 TRBJ segments was made across samples. TCRdb redid the calling of the multiplex PCR reads with MiXCR, one entry per CDR3 protein. The V and J calls shown here were made by TCRdb, not taken from the authors' results. The sample records 700,000 or so distinct CDR3 sequences, 25% to 30% being singletons. This CDR3 is 13 amino acids long. The V gene's germline CDR1 is DFQATT and CDR2 SNEGSKA (reference sequence). Between the trimmed V and J ends, which lost 5 bases and 1 base, there was a span of 11 bases.

This receptor was obtained from a female donor with Graves disease. Material: peripheral blood mononuclear cells (PBMCs), obtained when the disease was refractory, from a patient treated with antithyroid drugs. The rearrangement joins TRBV20-1 to TRBJ1-1, with TRBD1 as a possible D gene (5 bases). The CDR3 nucleotides are TGCAGTGCTGGGCCCGGGGGGAACACTGAAGCTTTCTTT. Translated: CSAGPGGNTEAFF.